This T cell receptor beta chain comes out of a study of blood T cells in healthy people across ages. Overall study findings and caveats: Comparison with aged donors showed that long-lived donors had more naive CD4+ cells and higher diversity.

Peripheral blood samples of approximately 10 milliliters were drawn from each donor. Concerning this clonotype: What it recognizes is unknown.

V was pared by 0 bases and J by 7 bases, with 10 bases between. This CDR3 has 14 residues. Germline lookup yields CDR1 GTSNPN and CDR2 SVGIG (reference sequence). Primers used in a second PCR of roughly 6 to 11 cycles were a sample-barcoded 5' primer and a J-beta primer mix. A tag from a template-switch adaptor with 12 random nucleotides marked each cDNA molecule. Every sample produced at least 2.5 million CDR3-containing paired-end reads. TCRdb analysed the 5' RACE reads with MiXCR anew, one entry per CDR3 protein. The sample shows 700,000 to 950,000 distinct CDR3 sequences, roughly 64% of them seen only once.

This chain links TRBV30 with TRBJ1-6; possibly TRBD1 for D (5 bases). Material for sequencing was blood. The clonotype originates from a young man in good health. The CDR3 DNA reads TGTGCCTGGAGTGTGGACAAGAAAAATTCACCCCTCCACTTT. It codes for CAWSVDKKNSPLHF. Combining the CDR3 with reference TRBV30 and TRBJ1-6 gives the whole variable domain SQTIHQWPATLVQPVGSPLSLECTVEGTSNPNLYWYRQAAGRGLQLLFYSVGIGQISSEVPQNLSASRPQDRQFILSSKKLLLSDSGFYLCAWSVDKKNSPLHFGNGTRLTVT.